These 13 T cell receptor beta chains were sequenced from one sample in a study of OX40 agonist ivuxolimab in advanced cancers. Data came from immunoSEQ multiplex PCR; TCRdb stores just in-frame clones and leaves some out. The profile shows tens of thousands of clones, about 89% of them singletons. The sequences come from CD4+ or CD8+ T cells sorted from blood, collected in a trial of the OX40 agonist ivuxolimab. The source of these receptors is an adult with an advanced solid tumor such as melanoma, head and neck, liver or kidney cancer.

The gene calls are TRBV9 and TRBJ2-3; no clear D. Between the trimmed V and J ends, which lost 4 bases and 4 bases, there was a span of 13 bases. The CDR3 has 14 residues. The germline V gene has CDR1 SGDLS and CDR2 YYNGEE. This CDR3 is CASSPPSPADTQYF. CDR3 nucleotide sequence: TGTGCCAGCAGCCCCCCTTCCCCAGCAGATACGCAGTATTTT.

V and J are TRBV19 and TRBJ2-2, with 12 positions matching TRBD2. The germline V gene has CDR1 LNHDA and CDR2 SQIVND (reference sequence). With 7 bases clipped from V and 4 bases from J, the junction kept 13 bases outside the gene matches. The CDR3 runs to 18 residues. The CDR3 loop reads CASTHGGLAGGATGELFF. The CDR3 DNA is TGTGCCAGTACCCATGGAGGGCTAGCGGGAGGGGCCACCGGGGAGCTGTTTTTT.

This chain connects TRBV5-5 to TRBJ1-2; 9 bases agree with TRBD1. Germline trimming cut 3 bases from V and 8 bases from J; bases unmatched to any gene: 8. The CDR3 loop spans 14 amino acids. Germline assignment: CDR1 SGHKS and CDR2 YYEKEE (reference sequence). DNA for the CDR3: TGTGCCAGCAGCTCAGTACAGGGGGCTGTAGGCTACACCTTC. This gives the protein CASSSVQGAVGYTF.

Concerning this clone: Other DNA sequences from this sample encode an identical CDR3 as well. The chain employs TRBV18 and TRBJ1-4, with D possibly matching TRBD1 (5 bases). With 3 bases removed from V and 5 bases from J, the gap between germline ends came to 10 bases. CDR1 is KGHSH, CDR2 LQKENI, per germline. This CDR3 is 14 amino acids long. The CDR3 here is CASSPRGVNEKLFF. CDR3 DNA sequence: TGTGCCAGCTCACCCAGAGGGGTCAATGAAAAACTGTTTTTT.

The V and J genes are TRBV5-5 and TRBJ2-7; 7 bases line up with TRBD1. The J segment lost 3 bases and the V segment lost 3 bases, leaving 6 bases of the junction unmatched. Germline CDR1 reads SGHKS; CDR2 reads YYEKEE (reference sequence). The CDR3 consists of 14 residues. The CDR3 DNA sequence: TGTGCCAGCAGCTCAGGGACAGTTATCTACGAGCAGTACTTC. This sequence encodes CASSSGTVIYEQYF.

The chain couples TRBV30 to TRBJ2-7; no clear D gene. Germline V CDR1 and CDR2: GTSNPN, SVGIG (reference sequence). V was trimmed by 3 bases and J by 3 bases, leaving 12 bases between them. This CDR3 has 13 residues. Here the CDR3 reads CAWSLTYDYEQYF. For the CDR3, the DNA is TGTGCCTGGAGCTTAACATACGACTACGAGCAGTACTTC.

This clone came up once. The chain employs TRBV25-1 and TRBJ1-6; TRBD1 matches 8 bases. CDR1 MGHDK and CDR2 SYGVNS come from the germline V gene. V gave up 10 bases and J gave up 10 bases; unmatched junction bases: 6. This CDR3 comprises 12 residues. The chain's CDR3 is CATRQGRSPLHF. DNA for the CDR3: TGTGCCACCCGACAGGGGAGATCACCCCTCCACTTT.

The V gene is TRBV5-1, the J gene TRBJ1-2; no definite D call. Trimming pared 0 bases from V and 3 bases from J, leaving 12 bases between. Germline V CDR1 and CDR2: SGHRS, YFSETQ. This CDR3 is 15 amino acids long. This CDR3 is CASSLDTPRDYGYTF. The CDR3 DNA reads as TGCGCCAGCAGCTTGGACACCCCCCGAGACTATGGCTACACCTTC.

The table lists this clone with a count of one. This rearrangement joins TRBV7-2 to TRBJ1-1, with D perhaps matching TRBD1 (5 bases). Germline V gene data show CDR1 as SGHTA and CDR2 as FQGNSA. V lost 5 bases to trimming and J lost 0 bases, with 10 bases between them. The CDR3 consists of 14 residues. CDR3: CASSPRQMNTEAFF. CDR3 in DNA: TGTGCCAGCAGCCCCCGACAGATGAACACTGAAGCTTTCTTT.

This clone was seen just once. The V call is TRBV14, the J call TRBJ2-1; 7 positions agree with TRBD2. This CDR3 contains 16 residues. J was trimmed by 4 bases and V by 2 bases; bases with no gene match: 8. The germline gives CDR1 SGHDN, CDR2 FVKESK. The CDR3 region is CASSQRGAGLYNEQFF. The CDR3 nucleotides are TGTGCCAGCAGCCAAAGAGGAGCGGGACTGTACAATGAGCAGTTCTTC. Based on the CDR3 plus reference TRBV14 and TRBJ2-1, the full variable domain is EAGVTQFPSHSVIEKGQTVTLRCDPISGHDNLYWYRRVMGKEIKFLLHFVKESKQDESGMPNNRFLAERTGGTYSTLKVQPAELEDSGVYFCASSQRGAGLYNEQFFGPGTRLTVL.

V and J are TRBV11-3 and TRBJ2-3, with D possibly being TRBD1 (6 bases). Per germline, CDR1 SGHNT and CDR2 YENEEA. CDR3 length equals 16 residues. Trimming took off 5 bases at V and 0 bases at J, with 15 bases between the two ends. The CDR3 here is CASSRNGQLSTDTQYF. In DNA, the CDR3 is TGTGCCAGCAGCCGAAATGGACAGCTAAGCACAGATACGCAGTATTTT.

In DNA, the CDR3 is TGTGCCAGTAGTACTCCACAGGGAGCGGCTGAAGCTTTCTTT. It codes for CASSTPQGAAEAFF. This chain joins TRBV19 and TRBJ1-1; the D gene is possibly TRBD1 (6 bases). This CDR3 is built from 14 residues. The V gene lost 4 bases and the J gene lost 6 bases, with 15 bases spanning the gap. Germline V gene data show CDR1 as LNHDA and CDR2 as SQIVND (reference sequence).

The chain recombines TRBV11-2 with TRBJ2-7; no definite D call. The germline gives CDR1 SGHAT, CDR2 FQNNGV. V gave up 0 bases and J gave up 3 bases, with 6 bases separating them. The CDR3 runs 13 residues. The DNA of the CDR3 is TGTGCCAGCAGCTTAGATCGCGGCTACGAGCAGTACTTC. Residues: CASSLDRGYEQYF.